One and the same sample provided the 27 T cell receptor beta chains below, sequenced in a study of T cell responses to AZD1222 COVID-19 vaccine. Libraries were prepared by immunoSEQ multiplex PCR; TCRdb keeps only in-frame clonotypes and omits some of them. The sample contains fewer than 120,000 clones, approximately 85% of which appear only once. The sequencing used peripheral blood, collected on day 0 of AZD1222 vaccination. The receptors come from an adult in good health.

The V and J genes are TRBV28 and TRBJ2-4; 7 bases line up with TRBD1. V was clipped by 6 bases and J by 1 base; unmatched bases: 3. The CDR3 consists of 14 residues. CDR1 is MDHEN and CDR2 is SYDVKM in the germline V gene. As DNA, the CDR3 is TGTGCCAGCAGACCGACAGGGGCCAAAAACATTCAGTACTTC. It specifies CASRPTGAKNIQYF.

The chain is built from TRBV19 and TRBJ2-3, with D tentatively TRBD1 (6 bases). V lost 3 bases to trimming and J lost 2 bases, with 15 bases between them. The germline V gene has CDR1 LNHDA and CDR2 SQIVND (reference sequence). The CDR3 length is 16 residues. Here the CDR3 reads CASSILNRATTDTQYF. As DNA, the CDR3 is TGTGCCAGTAGTATTCTAAACAGGGCCACCACAGATACGCAGTATTTT.

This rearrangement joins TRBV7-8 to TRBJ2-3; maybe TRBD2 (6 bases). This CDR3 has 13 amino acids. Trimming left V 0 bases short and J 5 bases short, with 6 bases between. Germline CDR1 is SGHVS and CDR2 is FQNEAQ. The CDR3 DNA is TGTGCCAGCAGCTTAGCGGGGGGAGATACGCAGTATTTT. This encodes CASSLAGGDTQYF.

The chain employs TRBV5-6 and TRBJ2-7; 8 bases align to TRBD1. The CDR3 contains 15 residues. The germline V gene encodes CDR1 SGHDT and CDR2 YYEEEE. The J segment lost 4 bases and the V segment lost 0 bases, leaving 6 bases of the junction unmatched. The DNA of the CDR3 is TGTGCCAGCAGCTTGGTCGGGACAGGCGGGTACGAGCAGTACTTC. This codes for CASSLVGTGGYEQYF.

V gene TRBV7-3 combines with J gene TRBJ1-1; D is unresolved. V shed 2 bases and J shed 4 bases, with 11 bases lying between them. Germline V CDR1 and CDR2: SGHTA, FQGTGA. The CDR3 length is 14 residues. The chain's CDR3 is CASSLDGVGTEAFF. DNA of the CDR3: TGTGCCAGCAGCTTAGATGGAGTGGGCACTGAAGCTTTCTTT. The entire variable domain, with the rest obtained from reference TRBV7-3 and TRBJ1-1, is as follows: GAGVSQTPSNKVTEKGKYVELRCDPISGHTALYWYRQSLGQGPEFLIYFQGTGAADDSGLPNDRFFAVRPEGSVSTLKIQRTERGDSAVYLCASSLDGVGTEAFFGQGTRLTVV.

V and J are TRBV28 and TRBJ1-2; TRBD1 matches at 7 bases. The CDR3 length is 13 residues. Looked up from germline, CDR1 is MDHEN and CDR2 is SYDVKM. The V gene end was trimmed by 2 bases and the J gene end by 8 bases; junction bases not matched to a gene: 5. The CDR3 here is CASSLIGQAGYTF. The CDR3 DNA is TGTGCCAGCAGTTTAATTGGACAGGCCGGCTACACCTTC.

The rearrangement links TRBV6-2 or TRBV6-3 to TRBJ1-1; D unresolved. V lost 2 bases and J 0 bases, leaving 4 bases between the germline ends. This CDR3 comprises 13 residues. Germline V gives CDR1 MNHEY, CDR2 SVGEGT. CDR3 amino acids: CASSYVLNTEAFF. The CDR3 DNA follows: TGTGCCAGCAGTTACGTTCTGAACACTGAAGCTTTCTTT.

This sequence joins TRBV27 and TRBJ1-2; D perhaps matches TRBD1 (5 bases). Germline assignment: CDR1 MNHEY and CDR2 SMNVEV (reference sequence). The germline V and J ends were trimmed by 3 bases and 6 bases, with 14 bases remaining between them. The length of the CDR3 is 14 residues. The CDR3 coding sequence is TGTGCCAGCAGTTTCGGGACCGTCCGGGATGGCTACACCTTC. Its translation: CASSFGTVRDGYTF.

The CDR3, as DNA: TGTGCCAGCAGCCCCGTAGGTAGAAATCAGCCCCAGCATTTT. Its translation is CASSPVGRNQPQHF. The J gene is TRBJ1-5, the V gene TRBV7-9; D not resolved. CDR1 and CDR2 (germline): SEHNR, FQNEAQ (reference sequence). There are 14 residues in the CDR3. The ends were cut back, 5 bases at V and 4 bases at J, with 12 bases in the middle. Filled out from reference TRBV7-9 and TRBJ1-5, the complete variable domain reads DTGVSQNPRHKITKRGQNVTFRCDPISEHNRLYWYRQTLGQGPEFLTYFQNEAQLEKSRLLSDRFSAERPKGSFSTLEIQRTEQGDSAMYLCASSPVGRNQPQHFGDGTRLSIL.

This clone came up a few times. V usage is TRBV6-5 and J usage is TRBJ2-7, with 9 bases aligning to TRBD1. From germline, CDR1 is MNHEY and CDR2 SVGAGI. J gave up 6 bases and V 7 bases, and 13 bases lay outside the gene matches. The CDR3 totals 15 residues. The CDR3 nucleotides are TGTGCCAGCAACCTCGGGGCTATGACAGGGGGCGAGCAGTACTTC. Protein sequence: CASNLGAMTGGEQYF.

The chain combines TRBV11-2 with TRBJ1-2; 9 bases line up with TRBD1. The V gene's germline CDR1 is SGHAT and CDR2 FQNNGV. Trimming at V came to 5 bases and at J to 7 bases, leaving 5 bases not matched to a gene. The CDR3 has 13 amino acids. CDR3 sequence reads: CASSRDRAAGYTF. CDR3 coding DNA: TGTGCCAGCAGCAGGGACAGGGCGGCTGGCTACACCTTC.

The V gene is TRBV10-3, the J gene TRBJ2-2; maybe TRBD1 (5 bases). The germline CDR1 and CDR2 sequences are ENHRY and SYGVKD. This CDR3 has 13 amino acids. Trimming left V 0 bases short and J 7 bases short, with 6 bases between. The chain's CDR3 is CAISESGVGELFF. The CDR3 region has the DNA TGTGCCATCAGTGAGTCAGGGGTCGGGGAGCTGTTTTTT.

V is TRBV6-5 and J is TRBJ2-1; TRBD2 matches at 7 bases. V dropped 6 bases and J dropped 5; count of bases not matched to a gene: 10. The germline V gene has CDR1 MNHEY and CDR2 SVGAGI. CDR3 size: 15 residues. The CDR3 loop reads CASRSGLVAHNEQFF. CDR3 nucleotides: TGTGCCAGCAGATCCGGACTAGTGGCCCACAATGAGCAGTTCTTC.

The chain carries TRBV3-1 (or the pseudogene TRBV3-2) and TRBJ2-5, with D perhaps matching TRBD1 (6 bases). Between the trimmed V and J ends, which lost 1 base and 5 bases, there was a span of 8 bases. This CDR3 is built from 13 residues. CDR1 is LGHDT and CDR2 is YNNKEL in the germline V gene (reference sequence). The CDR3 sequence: CASSQVRGETQYF. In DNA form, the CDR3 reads TGTGCCAGCAGCCAAGTAAGGGGGGAGACCCAGTACTTC.

Written as DNA, the CDR3 is TGTGCCACCAGCAGAGGGGACGACGGCACTGAAGCTTTCTTT. It codes for CATSRGDDGTEAFF. The chain has TRBV15 and TRBJ1-1; D might be TRBD1 (5 bases). This CDR3 region has 14 residues. The germline CDR1 and CDR2 sequences are LNHNV and YYDKDF (reference sequence). The V end lost 1 base, the J end lost 4 bases, and 10 bases lay between the germline ends.

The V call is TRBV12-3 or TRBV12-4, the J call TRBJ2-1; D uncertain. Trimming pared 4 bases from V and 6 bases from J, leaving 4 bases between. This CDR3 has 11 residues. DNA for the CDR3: TGTGCCAGCAGTTCGCGCAATGAGCAGTTCTTC. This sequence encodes CASSSRNEQFF.

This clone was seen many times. The CDR3 sequence is CASSTRTGFSYEQYF. The CDR3 DNA reads as TGCGCCAGCAGCACCCGGACAGGGTTTTCCTACGAGCAGTACTTC. The chain uses TRBV5-1 and TRBJ2-7; the match to TRBD1 covers 8 bases. The CDR3 runs 15 residues. The V gene's germline CDR1 is SGHRS and CDR2 YFSETQ. Trimming removed 4 bases from V and 1 base from J; junction bases left unmatched: 7.

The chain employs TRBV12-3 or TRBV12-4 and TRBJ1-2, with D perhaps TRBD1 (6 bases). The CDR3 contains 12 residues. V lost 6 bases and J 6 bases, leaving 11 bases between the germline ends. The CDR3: CASSGQKDGYTF. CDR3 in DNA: TGTGCCAGCAGCGGACAGAAAGATGGCTACACCTTC.

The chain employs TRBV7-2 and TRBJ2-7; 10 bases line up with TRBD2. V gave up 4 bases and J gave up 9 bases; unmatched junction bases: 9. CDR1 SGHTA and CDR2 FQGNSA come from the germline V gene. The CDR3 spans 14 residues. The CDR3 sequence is CASSSPSGGRPQYF. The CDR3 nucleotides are TGTGCCAGCAGCTCCCCTAGCGGGGGCCGCCCGCAGTACTTC.

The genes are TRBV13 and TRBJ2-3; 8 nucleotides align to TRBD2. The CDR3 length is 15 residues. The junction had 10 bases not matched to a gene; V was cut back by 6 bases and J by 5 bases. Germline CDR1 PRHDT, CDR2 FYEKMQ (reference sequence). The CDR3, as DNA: TGTGCCAGCAGTCCCGGGACTAGGTCCCGAGATACGCAGTATTTT. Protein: CASSPGTRSRDTQYF.

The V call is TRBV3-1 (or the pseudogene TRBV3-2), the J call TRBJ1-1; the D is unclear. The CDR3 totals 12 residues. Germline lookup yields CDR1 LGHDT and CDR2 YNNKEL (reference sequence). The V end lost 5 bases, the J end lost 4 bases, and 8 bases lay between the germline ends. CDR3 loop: CASSVRPTEAFF. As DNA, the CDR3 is TGTGCCAGCAGCGTACGACCCACTGAAGCTTTCTTT.

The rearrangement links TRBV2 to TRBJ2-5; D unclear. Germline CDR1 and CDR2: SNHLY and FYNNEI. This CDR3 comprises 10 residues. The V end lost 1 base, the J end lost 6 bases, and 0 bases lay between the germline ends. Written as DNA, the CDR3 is TGTGCCAGCAGTGAAGAGACCCAGTACTTC. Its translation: CASSEETQYF.

This CDR3 reads CASSTQGGGLTNYGYTF. The DNA of the CDR3 is TGTGCCAGCAGTACCCAAGGGGGGGGTCTAACTAACTATGGCTACACCTTC. The V gene is TRBV28, the J gene TRBJ1-2, with D possibly being TRBD1 (6 bases). The CDR3 has 17 amino acids. Trimming removed 5 bases at V and 0 bases at J, with 19 bases between. Germline loops: CDR1 MDHEN, CDR2 SYDVKM.

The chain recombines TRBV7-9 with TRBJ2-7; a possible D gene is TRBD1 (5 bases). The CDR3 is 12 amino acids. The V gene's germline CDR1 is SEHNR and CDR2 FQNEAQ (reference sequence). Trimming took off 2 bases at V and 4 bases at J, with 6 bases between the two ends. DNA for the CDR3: TGTGCCAGCAGCTTACAGGGATACGAGCAGTACTTC. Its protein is CASSLQGYEQYF.

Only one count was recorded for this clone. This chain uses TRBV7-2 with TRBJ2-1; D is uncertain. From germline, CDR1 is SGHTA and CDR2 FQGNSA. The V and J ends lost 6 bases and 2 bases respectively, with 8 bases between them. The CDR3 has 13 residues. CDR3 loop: CASRSLTYNEQFF. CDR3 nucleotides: TGTGCCAGCAGAAGCTTGACCTACAATGAGCAGTTCTTC. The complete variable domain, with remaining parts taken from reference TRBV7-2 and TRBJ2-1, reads GAGVSQSPSNKVTEKGKDVELRCDPISGHTALYWYRQSLGQGLEFLIYFQGNSAPDKSGLPSDRFSAERTGGSVSTLTIQRTQQEDSAVYLCASRSLTYNEQFFGPGTRLTVL.

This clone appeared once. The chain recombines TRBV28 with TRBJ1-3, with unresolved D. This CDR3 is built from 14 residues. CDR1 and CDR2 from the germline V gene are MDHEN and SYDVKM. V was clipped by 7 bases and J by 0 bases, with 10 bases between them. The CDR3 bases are TGTGCCAGCATAGGCCAAAGCTCTGGAAACACCATATATTTT. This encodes CASIGQSSGNTIYF.

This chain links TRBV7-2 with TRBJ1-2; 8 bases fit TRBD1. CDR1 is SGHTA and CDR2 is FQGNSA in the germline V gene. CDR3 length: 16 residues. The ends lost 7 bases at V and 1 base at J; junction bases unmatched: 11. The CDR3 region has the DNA TGTGCCAGCACCTCCCAACCGGGACAGGTTAACTATGGCTACACCTTC. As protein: CASTSQPGQVNYGYTF.